The entry below describes one TCR beta chain. Per the original data handling: Nucleated cell counts were estimated from reference gene primer amplification. Repertoires were generated with immunoSEQ multiplex PCR, while TCRdb's copy carries only in-frame clones and drops some. V, J and clone size derive from that table, while D and trimming were established from the DNA sequence. This repertoire shows about 180,000 clones, about nine tenths found once; its top ten account for roughly 2%. This sample is part of a study of blood T cell repertoires in COVID-19. Study as a whole: From the United States, Italy and Spain came samples of acute and convalescent COVID-19. T cells, B-cell-depleted T cells, or PBMCs supplied cDNA or gDNA.

Between the trimmed V and J ends, which lost 4 bases and 2 bases, there was a span of 8 bases. Germline loops: CDR1 KGHSH, CDR2 LQKENI. This CDR3 spans 13 amino acids. The sequence was obtained from a man aged 18 to 30 who had recovered from COVID-19. Sequencing was done on a sample of peripheral blood. The chain uses TRBV18 and TRBJ2-5; D is perhaps TRBD2 (6 bases). DNA of the CDR3: TGTGCCAGCTCACGCGGGGAACAAGAGACCCAGTACTTC. Its translation is CASSRGEQETQYF.